This is a list of T cell receptor beta chains from one sample in a study of blood T cells in healthy people across ages. TCRdb re-called the 5' RACE reads through MiXCR, storing one row per CDR3 protein. This sample has 550,000 to 800,000 distinct CDR3 sequences, with roughly 20% found just once. Sample: blood. The receptors were gathered from a man aged 65-85 years in good health. CDR3s include the opening cysteine and the closing phenylalanine or tryptophan. The D gene is left open where the match is weak. Size tells how often a clone was seen (once, few, many) or the class of an expanded clone, and some rows leave it out.

j_call,v_call,clone_size,d_call,cdr3_aa,cdr3_nt
TRBJ2-7,TRBV7-2,.,.,CASSLKGSSYEQYF,TGTGCCAGCAGCTTAAAGGGTAGCTCCTACGAGCAGTACTTC
TRBJ1-5,TRBV12-3/TRBV12-4,many,.,CASSLGGLGNQPQHF,TGTGCCAGCAGTTTGGGGGGTCTAGGCAATCAGCCCCAGCATTTT
TRBJ1-1,TRBV25-1,few,TRBD1,CASRTGMNTEAFF,TGTGCCAGCAGGACAGGGATGAACACTGAAGCTTTCTTT
TRBJ2-5,TRBV7-3,.,.,CASSFSGQRETQYF,TGTGCCAGCAGCTTCTCCGGACAGAGAGAGACCCAGTACTTC
TRBJ2-3,TRBV20-1,.,TRBD1,CSARDWGTQGFRPDTQYF,TGCAGTGCTAGAGATTGGGGAACACAGGGGTTCCGCCCAGATACGCAGTATTTT
TRBJ2-3,TRBV5-1,.,.,CASSLRGGLTDTQYF,TGCGCCAGCAGCTTGCGCGGTGGGCTCACAGATACGCAGTATTTT
TRBJ2-5,TRBV5-1,.,TRBD1,CASSAGQGFETQYF,TGCGCCAGCAGCGCGGGACAGGGGTTCGAGACCCAGTACTTC
TRBJ2-7,TRBV20-1,.,.,CSAWPITGILNEQYF,TGCAGTGCTTGGCCTATCACCGGCATTTTGAACGAGCAGTACTTC
TRBJ2-5,TRBV20-1,.,.,CSAIRTTPRETQYF,TGCAGTGCTATACGGACCACCCCCAGAGAGACCCAGTACTTC
TRBJ2-7,TRBV5-8,.,.,CASSLGIEEYEQYF,TGTGCCAGCAGCTTGGGCATAGAGGAGTACGAGCAGTACTTC
TRBJ1-1,TRBV4-1,few,.,CASSQDRDREAFF,TGCGCCAGCAGCCAAGATCGAGACAGAGAAGCTTTCTTT
TRBJ2-7,TRBV20-1,.,.,CSAKGPGTYEQYF,TGCAGTGCTAAAGGTCCGGGGACCTACGAGCAGTACTTC
TRBJ2-3,TRBV4-3,once,.,CASSPRAGTSTDTQYF,TGCGCCAGCAGCCCGAGAGCGGGTACTAGCACAGATACGCAGTATTTT
TRBJ1-1,TRBV7-3,.,.,CASSLYGDAEAFF,TGTGCCAGCAGCTTGTATGGGGACGCTGAAGCTTTCTTT
TRBJ2-5,TRBV5-4,few,TRBD1,CASSTRQGAETQYF,TGTGCCAGCAGCACCAGACAGGGGGCAGAGACCCAGTACTTC
TRBJ2-3,TRBV29-1,.,TRBD2,CSAGTSGRSDTQYF,TGCAGCGCCGGGACTAGCGGGAGATCAGATACGCAGTATTTT
TRBJ2-2,TRBV15,.,TRBD2,CATSSWTSGSGELFF,TGTGCCACCAGCTCATGGACTAGCGGGTCCGGGGAGCTGTTTTTT
TRBJ1-5,TRBV20-1,.,.,CSASVRDAGALYSNQPQHF,TGCAGTGCTAGTGTCCGTGACGCAGGGGCGCTTTATAGCAATCAGCCCCAGCATTTT
TRBJ2-1,TRBV20-1,few,TRBD2,CSARDPAGGSYNEQFF,TGCAGTGCTAGAGACCCAGCGGGAGGGTCCTACAATGAGCAGTTCTTC
TRBJ2-1,TRBV27,few,TRBD2,CASSLWAGGYNEQFF,TGTGCCAGCAGTTTATGGGCGGGAGGGTACAATGAGCAGTTCTTC
TRBJ2-5,TRBV5-1,many,.,CASSLEGVETQYF,TGCGCCAGCAGCTTGGAAGGGGTGGAGACCCAGTACTTC
TRBJ2-4,TRBV12-3/TRBV12-4,.,TRBD2,CASSRRLAAAKNIQYF,TGTGCCAGCAGTCGCCGACTAGCTGCAGCCAAAAACATTCAGTACTTC
TRBJ2-2,TRBV6-1,.,TRBD2,CASSDWTSGTGELFF,TGTGCCAGCAGTGATTGGACTAGCGGTACCGGGGAGCTGTTTTTT
TRBJ2-2,TRBV24-1,.,.,CATSGPGLGGAGELFF,TGTGCCACCAGTGGCCCAGGGCTTGGAGGCGCCGGGGAGCTGTTTTTT
TRBJ2-1,TRBV5-1,many,TRBD2,CASSLRGAGVSYNEQFF,TGCGCCAGCAGTTTAAGGGGAGCGGGAGTTTCCTACAATGAGCAGTTCTTC
TRBJ2-5,TRBV21-1,few,.,CASSLGTIETQYF,TGTGCCAGCAGCTTGGGGACCATAGAGACCCAGTACTTC
TRBJ2-1,TRBV3-1,.,TRBD2,CASSPQAGGYNEQFF,TGTGCCAGCAGCCCTCAGGCGGGAGGATACAATGAGCAGTTCTTC
TRBJ2-3,TRBV20-1,.,TRBD2,CSARDGGGGGTDTQYF,TGCAGTGCTAGAGATGGAGGCGGGGGTGGCACAGATACGCAGTATTTT
TRBJ2-3,TRBV29-1,few,.,CSVLGGGQLTDTQYF,TGCAGCGTTTTGGGAGGGGGACAGCTCACAGATACGCAGTATTTT
TRBJ2-5,TRBV25-1,.,.,CASAYYGETQYF,TGTGCCAGCGCCTACTACGGAGAGACCCAGTACTTC
TRBJ2-4,TRBV12-3/TRBV12-4,.,.,CASSFPGRKNIQYF,TGTGCCAGCAGTTTTCCCGGGCGCAAAAACATTCAGTACTTC
TRBJ2-1,TRBV6-5,few,TRBD1,CASRDRANEQFF,TGTGCCAGCAGGGACAGGGCCAATGAGCAGTTCTTC
TRBJ1-2,TRBV24-1,.,.,CATSDTQSSGYTF,TGTGCCACCAGTGATACACAATCGAGCGGCTACACCTTC
TRBJ1-4,TRBV7-9,few,.,CASSLLRAGGEKLFF,TGTGCCAGCAGCTTACTCCGTGCTGGAGGCGAAAAACTGTTTTTT
TRBJ2-5,TRBV10-3,.,.,CAISVNQETQYF,TGTGCCATCAGTGTAAATCAAGAGACCCAGTACTTC
TRBJ2-7,TRBV20-1,.,TRBD1,CSAPPGQGGEQYF,TGCAGTGCCCCCCCGGGACAGGGTGGCGAGCAGTACTTC
TRBJ2-5,TRBV5-1,.,.,CASSNGLQETQYF,TGCGCCAGCAGCAACGGACTGCAAGAGACCCAGTACTTC
TRBJ2-5,TRBV5-1,.,TRBD2,CASSFGGLAGETQYF,TGCGCCAGCAGCTTTGGCGGACTAGCGGGTGAGACCCAGTACTTC
TRBJ2-7,TRBV20-1,few,TRBD2,CSASRGGEGLREQYF,TGCAGTGCTTCTCGTGGGGGGGAGGGCCTGCGCGAGCAGTACTTC
TRBJ2-1,TRBV20-1,once,TRBD2,CSAREASGRMYEQFF,TGCAGTGCTAGGGAGGCTAGCGGGAGGATGTATGAGCAGTTCTTC
TRBJ2-5,TRBV5-1,.,.,CASSFSSGEAQYF,TGCGCCAGCAGCTTCTCTTCGGGAGAGGCCCAGTACTTC
TRBJ2-4,TRBV29-1,few,.,CSVAGDNIQYF,TGCAGCGTTGCGGGGGACAACATTCAGTACTTC
TRBJ2-3,TRBV20-1,.,TRBD2,CSVGTSGRSTDTQYF,TGCAGTGTCGGGACTAGCGGGAGGAGCACAGATACGCAGTATTTT
TRBJ2-6,TRBV4-1,.,TRBD2,CASSQARTSGDSGANVLTF,TGCGCCAGCAGCCAAGCCAGGACTAGCGGGGACTCTGGGGCCAACGTCCTGACTTTC
TRBJ1-5,TRBV20-1,few,.,CSALQGGNQPQHF,TGCAGTGCCCTACAGGGAGGCAATCAGCCCCAGCATTTT
TRBJ2-3,TRBV5-1,few,TRBD1,CASSLVGQGSADTQYF,TGCGCCAGCAGCTTGGTTGGACAGGGATCGGCAGATACGCAGTATTTT
TRBJ2-2,TRBV28,many,.,CASSLPGRSTGELFF,TGTGCCAGCAGTTTACCAGGGAGGTCCACCGGGGAGCTGTTTTTT